This T cell receptor (beta chain) appears in the sequencing data of a study of T cell changes during pregnancy in multiple sclerosis. Germline values: CDR1 PRHDT, CDR2 FYEKMQ (reference sequence). CDR3 length: 15 residues. Between the trimmed V and J ends, which lost 2 bases and 7 bases, there was a span of 14 bases. TCRdb keeps only in-frame clones here, not all; method: immunoSEQ multiplex PCR. Found here are roughly 70,000 clones, 90% of them singletons; the top ten hold 1.5%. This rearrangement joins TRBV13 to TRBJ1-4; no definite D call. The TCR originated in a female donor with multiple sclerosis, enrolled in a pregnancy study. Source: peripheral blood, taken in the third trimester of pregnancy. CDR3 amino acids: CASSLNLGSAEKLFF. CDR3 DNA: TGTGCCAGCAGCTTAAACTTAGGGAGTGCTGAAAAACTGTTTTTT.